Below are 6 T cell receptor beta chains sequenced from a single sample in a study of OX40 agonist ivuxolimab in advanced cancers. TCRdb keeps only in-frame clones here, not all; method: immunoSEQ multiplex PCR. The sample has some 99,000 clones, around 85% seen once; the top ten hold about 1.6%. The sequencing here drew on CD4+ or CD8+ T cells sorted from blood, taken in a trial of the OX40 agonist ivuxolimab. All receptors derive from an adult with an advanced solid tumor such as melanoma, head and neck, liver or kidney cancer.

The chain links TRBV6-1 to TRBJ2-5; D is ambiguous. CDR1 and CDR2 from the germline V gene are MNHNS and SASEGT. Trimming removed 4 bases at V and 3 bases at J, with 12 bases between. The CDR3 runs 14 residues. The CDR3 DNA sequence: TGTGCCAGCAGTGTCTACTTAAATGAAGAGACCCAGTACTTC. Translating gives CASSVYLNEETQYF.

As DNA, the CDR3 is TGTGCCAGCAGCCCGACAAACTATGGCTACACCTTC. It encodes CASSPTNYGYTF. The J gene is TRBJ1-2, the V gene TRBV7-9; D not certain. Germline assignment: CDR1 SEHNR and CDR2 FQNEAQ (reference sequence). The CDR3 extends over 12 amino acids. Between the trimmed V and J ends, which lost 5 bases and 2 bases, there was a span of 6 bases.

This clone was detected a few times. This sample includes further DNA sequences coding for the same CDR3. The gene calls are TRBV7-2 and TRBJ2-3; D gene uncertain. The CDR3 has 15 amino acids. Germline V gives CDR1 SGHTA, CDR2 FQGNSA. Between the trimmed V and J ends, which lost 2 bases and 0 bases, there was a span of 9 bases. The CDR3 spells CASSLSSGSTDTQYF. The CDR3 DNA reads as TGTGCCAGCAGCTTAAGCTCAGGCAGCACAGATACGCAGTATTTT.

The CDR3 nucleotides are TGCAGCGTTGAAGACATGAGGGGGGGAATATACGAGCAGTACTTC. It yields the protein CSVEDMRGGIYEQYF. The rearrangement joins TRBV29-1 to TRBJ2-7, with D tentatively TRBD2 (7 bases). Germline V gene sequence: CDR1 SQVTM, CDR2 ANQGSEA. The V and J ends lost 0 bases and 4 bases respectively, with 16 bases between them. The CDR3 covers 15 residues.

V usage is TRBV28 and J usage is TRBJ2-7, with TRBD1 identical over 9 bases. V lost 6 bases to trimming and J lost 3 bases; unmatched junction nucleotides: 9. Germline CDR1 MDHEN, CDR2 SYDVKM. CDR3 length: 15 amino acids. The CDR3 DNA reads TGTGCCAGCAGCCAACCGGGACAGGGAAGCTACGAGCAGTACTTC. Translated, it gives CASSQPGQGSYEQYF.

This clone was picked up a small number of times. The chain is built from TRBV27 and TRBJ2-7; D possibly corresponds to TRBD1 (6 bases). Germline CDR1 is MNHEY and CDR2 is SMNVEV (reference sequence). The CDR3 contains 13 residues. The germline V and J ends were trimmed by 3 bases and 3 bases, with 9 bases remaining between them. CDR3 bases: TGTGCCAGCAGTTTCCAGGGGAACTACGAGCAGTACTTC. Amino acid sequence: CASSFQGNYEQYF.